The 23 T cell receptor beta chains in this list originate from one sample, sequenced in a study of cytomegalovirus exposure and HLA in healthy donors. Primers for the PCR totalled 60 Vbeta and 13 Jbeta. Method: immunoSEQ multiplex PCR; TCRdb's copy keeps in-frame clones and lacks some. The sample carries approximately 120,000 clones, more than 80% recorded once. What was sequenced was PBMCs. The receptors here all came from a woman aged 25 to 39 in good health and CMV-seropositive.

This chain uses TRBV9 with TRBJ2-7; the D gene is possibly TRBD2 (6 bases). This CDR3 spans 15 amino acids. The germline V gene has CDR1 SGDLS and CDR2 YYNGEE. V lost 1 base, J lost 2 bases, and 13 bases lay in between. The CDR3 loop is CASSVSAGSPYEQYF. For the CDR3, the DNA is TGTGCCAGCAGCGTAAGCGCGGGGTCACCCTACGAGCAGTACTTC.

A few counts support this clone. This rearrangement joins TRBV6-1 to TRBJ1-1; perhaps TRBD1 as D (5 bases). Germline CDR1 is MNHNS and CDR2 is SASEGT. This CDR3 is built from 13 residues. V dropped 4 bases and J dropped 3 bases, with 9 bases sitting between them. CDR3 sequence reads: CASSGGGYTEAFF. The CDR3 nucleotides are TGTGCCAGCAGTGGGGGGGGGTACACTGAAGCTTTCTTT.

The rearrangement uses TRBV5-1 and TRBJ1-2, with no clear D. The germline gives CDR1 SGHRS, CDR2 YFSETQ. V lost 5 bases, J lost 0 bases, and 20 bases lay in between. The CDR3 sequence is 17 residues long. CDR3 in DNA: TGCGCCAGCAGACTCCCTTACCGCGGGAAGGCTAACTATGGCTACACCTTC. This sequence encodes CASRLPYRGKANYGYTF. Variable domain in full (rest from reference TRBV5-1 and TRBJ1-2): KAGVTQTPRYLIKTRGQQVTLSCSPISGHRSVSWYQQTPGQGLQFLFEYFSETQRNKGNFPGRFSGRQFSNSRSEMNVSTLELGDSALYLCASRLPYRGKANYGYTFGSGTRLTVV.

The chain employs TRBV18 and TRBJ2-7, with a weak D call TRBD2 (5 bases). Deletions cut 3 bases from V and 7 bases from J, with 10 bases between. Per germline, CDR1 KGHSH and CDR2 LQKENI. The CDR3 length is 12 residues. Written as DNA, the CDR3 is TGTGCCAGCTCACCCCGCGGAGGAGAGCAGTACTTC. This translates into CASSPRGGEQYF.

The chain carries TRBV4-1 and TRBJ2-7; 9 nucleotides match TRBD2. The CDR3 extends over 20 amino acids. Germline CDR1 is MGHRA and CDR2 is YSYEKL. V trimming: 1 base; J trimming: 1 base; junction bases outside the gene matches: 17. The CDR3 DNA is TGCGCCAGCAGCCAAGCCCTAAGCCTCGTTGGGCGGGAGGGGTCCTACGAGCAGTACTTC. Translating gives CASSQALSLVGREGSYEQYF.

V gene TRBV5-6 combines with J gene TRBJ2-1; D unresolved. Trimming left V 2 bases short and J 7 bases short, with 4 bases between. The germline V gene encodes CDR1 SGHDT and CDR2 YYEEEE. CDR3 length: 11 amino acids. The CDR3 protein is CASSFVNEQFF. CDR3 bases: TGTGCCAGCAGCTTTGTAAATGAGCAGTTCTTC.

V is TRBV5-1 and J is TRBJ1-1, with unresolved D. The CDR3 contains 14 residues. V was cut by 9 bases and J by 1 base, with 16 bases left in between. In germline, CDR1 is SGHRS, CDR2 YFSETQ. CDR3 DNA sequence: TGCGCCACCCCATGCGGCAGTGAGAACACTGAAGCTTTCTTT. Protein: CATPCGSENTEAFF.

The sample holds one count of this clone. V is TRBV5-6 and J is TRBJ1-3; D is perhaps TRBD1 (5 bases). Between the trimmed V and J ends, which lost 4 bases and 11 bases, there was a span of 10 bases. CDR1 and CDR2 from the germline V gene are SGHDT and YYEEEE. The CDR3 runs to 11 residues. The CDR3 DNA follows: TGTGCCAGCAGCAAATCGGGGGCCATATATTTT. Amino acids: CASSKSGAIYF.

This rearrangement joins TRBV19 to TRBJ1-2, with D perhaps matching TRBD1 (6 bases). V was clipped by 4 bases and J by 2 bases, with 8 bases between them. Germline V CDR1 and CDR2: LNHDA, SQIVND (reference sequence). CDR3 size: 13 residues. CDR3 nucleotide sequence: TGTGCCAGTAGTAGGGACAAGAACTATGGCTACACCTTC. Amino acids: CASSRDKNYGYTF.

The chain employs TRBV9 and TRBJ1-1; D unclear. This CDR3 region has 14 residues. CDR1 SGDLS and CDR2 YYNGEE come from the germline V gene. Deletions cut 1 base from V and 1 base from J, with 8 bases between. The CDR3 DNA reads TGTGCCAGCAGCGTAAAAGGAGAGAACACTGAAGCTTTCTTT. It specifies CASSVKGENTEAFF.

V and J are TRBV28 and TRBJ2-1; 8 nucleotides align to TRBD2. The J segment lost 0 bases and the V segment lost 8 bases, leaving 12 bases of the junction unmatched. This CDR3 region has 17 residues. The germline gives CDR1 MDHEN, CDR2 SYDVKM. The CDR3 DNA follows: TGTGCCAGCGGCAAACTAGCGGCCCTACCCTCCTACAATGAGCAGTTCTTC. This encodes CASGKLAALPSYNEQFF. Complete variable domain (other parts from reference TRBV28 and TRBJ2-1): DVKVTQSSRYLVKRTGEKVFLECVQDMDHENMFWYRQDPGLGLRLIYFSYDVKMKEKGDIPEGYSVSREKKERFSLILESASTNQTSMYLCASGKLAALPSYNEQFFGPGTRLTVL.

The chain has TRBV6-1 and TRBJ2-7; TRBD1 agrees at 11 bases. V lost 6 bases, J lost 2 bases, and 6 bases stayed unmatched. The CDR3 runs to 15 residues. Germline CDR1 and CDR2: MNHNS and SASEGT. The CDR3 reads CASSLRGQGAYEQYF. The CDR3 DNA is TGTGCCAGCAGCCTGAGGGGACAGGGGGCCTACGAGCAGTACTTC.

V and J are TRBV5-4 and TRBJ2-7, with D perhaps TRBD1 (6 bases). This CDR3 is 13 amino acids long. Germline CDR1 reads SGHNT; CDR2 reads YYREEE (reference sequence). V was pared by 2 bases and J by 3 bases, with 9 bases between. CDR3 residues: CASSFTDSYEQYF. The DNA for the CDR3 is TGTGCCAGCAGCTTCACGGACAGCTACGAGCAGTACTTC.

The V gene is TRBV18, the J gene TRBJ2-3, with 8 bases matching TRBD2. This CDR3 contains 16 residues. The germline CDR1 and CDR2 sequences are KGHSH and LQKENI. Trimming at V came to 2 bases and at J to 3 bases, leaving 7 bases not matched to a gene. The CDR3 nucleotides read TGTGCCAGCTCACCAGGCACGGGGGGGACGACAGATACGCAGTATTTT. It yields the protein CASSPGTGGTTDTQYF.

The V and J genes are TRBV2 and TRBJ2-7; 8 bases are a match to TRBD1. Germline CDR1 reads SNHLY; CDR2 reads FYNNEI. V gave up 6 bases and J gave up 5 bases; unmatched junction bases: 15. CDR3 length: 16 amino acids. In nucleotides, the CDR3 is TGTGCCAGCAGGTCACTGCAGGGGGCCGGTGTGAACGAGCAGTACTTC. Translation gives CASRSLQGAGVNEQYF.

This sequence joins TRBV30 and TRBJ2-3; D ambiguous. The CDR3 loop spans 12 amino acids. The germline V gene has CDR1 GTSNPN and CDR2 SVGIG (reference sequence). Trimming took 7 bases from V and 6 from J, leaving 14 bases between them. In DNA form, the CDR3 reads TGTGCCTCGGAGCCCCTTCGGGATACGCAGTATTTT. Translated: CASEPLRDTQYF.

The chain employs TRBV30 and TRBJ1-4; TRBD1 matches at 8 bases. Germline trimming cut 5 bases from V and 8 bases from J; bases unmatched to any gene: 13. The CDR3 consists of 15 residues. Per germline, CDR1 GTSNPN and CDR2 SVGIG (reference sequence). CDR3 DNA sequence: TGTGCCTGGCAGACAGGGGCTCAAGGTCTGGAAAAACTGTTTTTT. Translated, it gives CAWQTGAQGLEKLFF.

This clone was detected a few times. V and J are TRBV28 and TRBJ1-1; perhaps TRBD1 as D (6 bases). Germline lookup yields CDR1 MDHEN and CDR2 SYDVKM. The CDR3 runs 15 residues. Trimming pared 3 bases from V and 0 bases from J, leaving 11 bases between. The CDR3 region is CASSFGGPMNTEAFF. The CDR3 DNA is TGTGCCAGCAGTTTTGGGGGCCCAATGAACACTGAAGCTTTCTTT.

The rearrangement links TRBV7-9 to TRBJ2-7; the match to TRBD1 covers 7 bases. With V trimmed by 4 bases and J by 4 bases, 10 bases remained unmatched. The CDR3 is made up of 15 amino acids. CDR1 SEHNR and CDR2 FQNEAQ come from the germline V gene (reference sequence). CDR3 DNA: TGTGCCAGCAGCTCGGACAGGTCCTTTCGGTACGAGCAGTACTTC. Its translation: CASSSDRSFRYEQYF.

The chain joins TRBV18 to TRBJ1-1; possibly TRBD1 for D (5 bases). The germline CDR1 and CDR2 sequences are KGHSH and LQKENI. The V end lost 4 bases, the J end lost 6 bases, and 18 bases lay between the germline ends. CDR3 length: 15 amino acids. This chain's CDR3 is CASSQSGLMGAEAFF. In DNA form, the CDR3 reads TGTGCCAGCTCACAGTCGGGACTCATGGGGGCTGAAGCTTTCTTT.

The rearrangement uses TRBV5-1 and TRBJ2-7, with 9 bases aligning to TRBD1. Germline V gene sequence: CDR1 SGHRS, CDR2 YFSETQ. The J segment lost 5 bases and the V segment lost 0 bases, leaving 0 bases of the junction unmatched. This CDR3 spans 13 amino acids. CDR3 nucleotides: TGCGCCAGCAGCTTGGGGACAGGGGACGAGCAGTACTTC. Amino acids: CASSLGTGDEQYF. Full variable domain (remainder filled in from reference TRBV5-1 and TRBJ2-7): KAGVTQTPRYLIKTRGQQVTLSCSPISGHRSVSWYQQTPGQGLQFLFEYFSETQRNKGNFPGRFSGRQFSNSRSEMNVSTLELGDSALYLCASSLGTGDEQYFGPGTRLTVT.

The rearrangement links TRBV13 to TRBJ2-7; TRBD2 is a possible D gene (6 bases). Germline-derived CDR1 and CDR2 are PRHDT and FYEKMQ (reference sequence). CDR3 length: 16 residues. The V end lost 1 base, the J end lost 3 bases, and 16 bases lay between the germline ends. Here the CDR3 reads CASSLAGPLEGYEQYF. The CDR3 region has the DNA TGTGCCAGCAGCTTAGCGGGACCGCTGGAGGGCTACGAGCAGTACTTC.

J is TRBJ1-5 and V is TRBV5-1; perhaps TRBD1 as D (5 bases). Germline-derived CDR1 and CDR2 are SGHRS and YFSETQ. V was clipped by 0 bases and J by 3 bases, with 7 bases between them. The CDR3 runs to 14 residues. The CDR3 here is CASSLGQTNQPQHF. CDR3 DNA: TGCGCCAGCAGCTTGGGACAGACCAATCAGCCCCAGCATTTT.